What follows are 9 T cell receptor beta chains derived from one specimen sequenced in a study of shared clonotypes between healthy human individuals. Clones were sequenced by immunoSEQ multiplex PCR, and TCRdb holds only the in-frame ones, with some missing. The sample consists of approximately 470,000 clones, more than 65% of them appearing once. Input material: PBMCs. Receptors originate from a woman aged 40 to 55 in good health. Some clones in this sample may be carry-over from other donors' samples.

In DNA form, the CDR3 reads TGCGCCAGCAGTCCACACAGGGGAAGGAGGACTGAAGCTTTCTTT. Its protein is CASSPHRGRRTEAFF. The J gene is TRBJ1-1, the V gene TRBV23-1, with 7 nucleotides matching TRBD1. TRBV23-1 is treated as an ORF (open reading frame) with a function not yet certain. This CDR3 has 15 residues. After removal of 4 bases from V and 5 bases from J, the junction contained 10 bases not matched to a gene.

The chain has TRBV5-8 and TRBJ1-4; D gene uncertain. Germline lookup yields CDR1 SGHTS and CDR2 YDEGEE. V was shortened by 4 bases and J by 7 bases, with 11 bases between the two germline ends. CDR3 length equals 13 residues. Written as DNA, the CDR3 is TGTGCCAGCAGCCGCATTCCGGGTGAAAAACTGTTTTTT. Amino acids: CASSRIPGEKLFF.

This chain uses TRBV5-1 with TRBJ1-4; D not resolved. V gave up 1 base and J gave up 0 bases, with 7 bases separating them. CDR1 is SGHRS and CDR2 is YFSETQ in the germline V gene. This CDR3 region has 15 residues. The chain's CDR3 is CASSLSATTNEKLFF. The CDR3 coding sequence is TGCGCCAGCAGCTTGTCCGCCACAACTAATGAAAAACTGTTTTTT.

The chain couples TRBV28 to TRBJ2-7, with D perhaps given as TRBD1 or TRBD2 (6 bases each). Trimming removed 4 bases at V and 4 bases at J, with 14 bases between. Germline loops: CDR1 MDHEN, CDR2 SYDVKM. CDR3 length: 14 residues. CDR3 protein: CASSYPQGTYEQYF. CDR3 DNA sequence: TGTGCCAGCAGTTATCCCCAGGGGACTTACGAGCAGTACTTC.

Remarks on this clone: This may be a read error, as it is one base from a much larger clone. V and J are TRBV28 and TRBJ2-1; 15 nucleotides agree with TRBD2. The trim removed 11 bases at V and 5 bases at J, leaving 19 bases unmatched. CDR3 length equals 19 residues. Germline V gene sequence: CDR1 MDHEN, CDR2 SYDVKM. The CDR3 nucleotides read TGTGCCGGCACCAAACAGCCCGGGACTAGCGGGAGGCGGGACAATGAGCAGTTCTTC. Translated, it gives CAGTKQPGTSGRRDNEQFF.

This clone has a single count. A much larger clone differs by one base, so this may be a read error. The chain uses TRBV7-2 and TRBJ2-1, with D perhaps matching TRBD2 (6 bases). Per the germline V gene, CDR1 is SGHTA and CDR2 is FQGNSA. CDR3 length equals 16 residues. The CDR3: CAGSLVGGGIGDEQFF. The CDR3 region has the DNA TGTGCCGGCAGCTTGGTGGGAGGAGGCATCGGCGATGAGCAGTTCTTC.

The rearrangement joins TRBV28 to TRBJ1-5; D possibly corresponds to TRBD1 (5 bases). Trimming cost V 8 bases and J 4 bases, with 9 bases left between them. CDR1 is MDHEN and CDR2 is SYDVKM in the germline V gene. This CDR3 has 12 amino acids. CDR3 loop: CASWGGNQPQHF. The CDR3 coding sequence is TGTGCCAGCTGGGGGGGAAATCAGCCCCAGCATTTT.

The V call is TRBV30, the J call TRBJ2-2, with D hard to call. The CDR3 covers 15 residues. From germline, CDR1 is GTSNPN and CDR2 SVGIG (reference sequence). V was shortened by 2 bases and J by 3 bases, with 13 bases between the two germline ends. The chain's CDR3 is CAWSRVSKDTGELFF. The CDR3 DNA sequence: TGTGCCTGGAGTCGAGTAAGCAAGGACACCGGGGAGCTGTTTTTT.

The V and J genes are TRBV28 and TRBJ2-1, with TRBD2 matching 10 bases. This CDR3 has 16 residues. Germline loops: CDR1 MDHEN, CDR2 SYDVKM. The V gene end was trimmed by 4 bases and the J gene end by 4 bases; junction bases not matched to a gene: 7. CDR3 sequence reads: CASSSIGLAAYNEQFF. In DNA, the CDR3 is TGTGCCAGCAGTTCCATCGGACTAGCGGCTTACAATGAGCAGTTCTTC.